This T cell receptor beta chain comes out of a study of shared clonotypes between healthy human individuals (dated by TCRdb to 2019 to 2021). For context, the study as a whole: Two women and a few men aged 18 to 49 years were included in the cohort. Different laboratories and diverse techniques were used to prepare libraries and sequence TCR repertoires, to increase sequencing depth and limit assay-specific biases. Each donor's leukapheresis produced roughly between roughly 0.85 and 10 billion PBMCs. For each donor, CD4 naive and CD4 memory were each run on three plates, CD8 naive on two plates, and CD8 memory on one plate. To estimate repertoire size and how much clonotype sharing occurs between individuals, the study deeply sequenced the blood TCR repertoires of several healthy adults.

About this clone: What antigen it recognizes has not been identified. Base qualities are not recorded, but no much larger clone differs from it by a single base. Other DNA sequences in this sample translate to the same CDR3.

The donors were healthy, HIV-negative adults with no recently reported acute infections or vaccinations. Every donor was a Caucasian adult living in Nashville, Tennessee, USA. CD4+ T cells were enriched through magnetic negative selection, after which naive cells were positively selected on CD45RA and the remaining negative fraction served as the memory subset. Blood was collected by leukapheresis, and PBMCs were isolated by Ficoll-Histopaque density gradient centrifugation and then cryopreserved in liquid nitrogen vapor phase. Analytical flow cytometry was used to check the purity and quantity of every magnetically sorted T cell population. Genomic DNA was isolated from every sorted fraction and measured by UV absorbance on a Nanodrop 2000c. Using the deep immunoSEQ assay, multiplex PCR amplified TCR CDR3 regions from genomic DNA. Extracted genomic DNA from each cell subset was spread evenly across all wells of several immunoSEQ 96-well plates, with each plate serving as a replicate. For sorted subsets, roughly 200 ng genomic DNA, equal to 30,000 to 35,000 T cell genomes, was loaded into each replicate PCR. The purified libraries were quantified using a Qubit 3.0 fluorometer, sized with a Bioanalyzer 2100, and then quantified again using the KAPA Library Quantification kit. Each immunoSEQ 96-well plate was sequenced on its own single-read 150-cycle Illumina NextSeq 550 flow cell. The study's own analysis went as follows. The immunoSEQ output contained only junctional sequences without quality scores, so filtering could not match that applied to full-length reads. Sequences were annotated with PyIR, a Python wrapper for IgBLAST v1.9, and V/J genes and CDR3 were assigned using IMGT germline references. Any read was removed if the V/J assignment was weak (E-value above 1e-6), the CDR3 was missing, or the read contained stop codons, out-of-frame junctions, or ambiguous translated residues. V3J clonotypes were defined as sequences sharing an identical inferred V gene, J gene, and CDR3 amino acid sequence. To compute the percentage overlap between repertoires, the number of shared unique clonotypes was divided by the size of the smaller repertoire. Richness of each repertoire was evaluated using RTK rarefaction, the Chao1 estimator, and Recon v2.1 estimates of unobserved clonotypes. Generation probabilities were computed with OLGA for all TCRbeta clonotypes obtained by the gDNA method from several donors. Entries here come from immuneACCESS through TCRdb and include only in-frame sequences with V and J called. Some clones fail to appear in such tables; in the studies checked, an unresolved V gene covers under half of the shortfall, and the cause of the remainder is unknown. V and J calls and clone size are copied from that table; D and trimming were computed from the DNA. The sample table lists around 2.5 million clones, 90% to 95% of them with a count of one. About 0.39% of the sample goes to the ten largest clones.

Study-wide conclusions, independent of this receptor: Only blood was sampled, and tissue TCR repertoires likely differ from those in blood. The genetic and exposure-history diversity represented was limited by the small number of donors. Around 5.4% of naive CD4, approximately 3.7% of naive CD8, around 2.3% of memory CD4, and more than 0.35% of memory CD8 clonotypes were shared across several donors. Compared with non-shared clonotypes, clonotypes shared by all four sorted-subset donors had higher generation probabilities. Even with the large sequencing depth, rarefaction of the sorted-subset datasets indicated that sequencing was incomplete. Naive subsets generally had larger estimated clonotype richness than memory subsets. Pairwise subsampling led to the expectation that sequencing depth would affect the degree of clonotype sharing among donors.

The germline V end is reduced by 6 bases and the J end by 1 base; junction bases left unmatched: 3. The germline V gene specifies SQVTM as CDR1 and ANQGSEA as CDR2. Measured from the cysteine to the phenylalanine, the CDR3 is 14 residues long. Only the CDR3 DNA stays, 42 bases, in frame from base 1. This sequence uses TRBV29-1 and TRBJ2-3; 11 of the junction bases match TRBD1. The TCR sequence derives from a man between 18 and 29 years old in good health. Some clones in this sample may be carry-over from other donors' samples. The specimen sequenced was naive CD4+ T cells from PBMCs. The cell subset or site tag for this specimen amounts to: CD45RA+ positively selected. The base sequence is TGCAGCGTAGGGGGACAGGGGGGCACAGATACGCAGTATTTT. This yields the protein CSVGGQGGTDTQYF.